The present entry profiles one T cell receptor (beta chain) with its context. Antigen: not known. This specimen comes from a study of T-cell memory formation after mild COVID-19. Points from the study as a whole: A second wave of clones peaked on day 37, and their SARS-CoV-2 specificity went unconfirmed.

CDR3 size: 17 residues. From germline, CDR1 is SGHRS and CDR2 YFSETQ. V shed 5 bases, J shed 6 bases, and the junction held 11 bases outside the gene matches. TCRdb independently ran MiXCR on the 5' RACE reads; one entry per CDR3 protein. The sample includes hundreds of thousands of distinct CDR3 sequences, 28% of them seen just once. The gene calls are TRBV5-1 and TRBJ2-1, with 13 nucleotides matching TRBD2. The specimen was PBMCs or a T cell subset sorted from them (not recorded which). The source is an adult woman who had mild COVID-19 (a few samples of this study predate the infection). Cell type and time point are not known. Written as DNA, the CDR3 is TGCGCCAGCAGTTCCCTCAGGACTAGCGGGGGTAGCAATGAGCAGTTCTTC. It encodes CASSSLRTSGGSNEQFF.